Presented here are 12 T cell receptor beta chains from one specimen sequenced in a study of shared clonotypes between healthy human individuals (dated by TCRdb to about 2020). The library relied on the immunoSEQ multiplex PCR assay. This is the immuneACCESS table as TCRdb keeps it, with only in-frame sequences that have V and J called. A part of the clones is gone; compared with another copy, unresolved V genes explain less than half, and the rest is unexplained. The table for this sample lists approximately 500,000 clones; about three quarters of them were counted only once. The leading ten clones occupy around 12% of the sample. The material sequenced was PBMCs. The receptors derive from a middle-aged woman in good health. Some clones in this sample may be carry-over from other donors' samples.

In this sample, this clone turned up a few times. CDR3 in amino acids: CASSVFGQSSYNEQFF. In DNA form, the CDR3 reads TGTGCCAGCAGCGTATTCGGACAGAGCTCCTACAATGAGCAGTTCTTC. The J gene is TRBJ2-1, the V gene TRBV9; weak D call: TRBD1 (6 bases). Trimming cost V 1 base and J 0 bases, with 11 bases left between them. This CDR3 spans 16 amino acids. Germline V lookup: CDR1 SGDLS, CDR2 YYNGEE.

V and J are TRBV7-3 and TRBJ2-2, with D perhaps given as TRBD1 or TRBD2 (5 bases each). CDR1 and CDR2 from the germline V gene are SGHTA and FQGTGA. V lost 5 bases and J lost 0, with 16 bases in between. CDR3 length: 17 amino acids. The CDR3 DNA reads as TGTGCCAGCAGCCCCAACCCCGGGACGGCGAACACCGGGGAGCTGTTTTTT. Its translation: CASSPNPGTANTGELFF.

In this sample, this clone turned up a few times. This rearrangement joins TRBV5-1 to TRBJ2-2; weak D call: TRBD2 (6 bases). V was shortened by 3 bases and J by 3 bases, with 12 bases between the two germline ends. The CDR3 consists of 15 residues. From germline, CDR1 is SGHRS and CDR2 YFSETQ. This CDR3 reads CASSSDYLDTGELFF. CDR3 nucleotides: TGCGCCAGCAGCTCGGACTACCTGGACACCGGGGAGCTGTTTTTT.

V and J are TRBV28 and TRBJ2-5; 8 bases fit TRBD2. The V gene's germline CDR1 is MDHEN and CDR2 SYDVKM. The CDR3 runs to 15 residues. V shed 5 bases and J 2 bases; nucleotides not matched to a gene: 7. The CDR3, as DNA: TGTGCCAGCAGTCCCCTCCCGGGGGGGCAAGAGACCCAGTACTTC. Its protein is CASSPLPGGQETQYF.

This clone was seen once. The V gene is TRBV11-2, the J gene TRBJ2-1; D may be TRBD2 (5 bases). There are 15 residues in the CDR3. Germline loops: CDR1 SGHAT, CDR2 FQNNGV. The V gene lost 0 bases and the J gene lost 13 bases, with 19 bases spanning the gap. In nucleotides, the CDR3 is TGTGCCAGCAGCTTAGAAGGGTCGGCCTCGGAGGTCCAGTTCTTC. Amino acid sequence: CASSLEGSASEVQFF.

CDR3 region: CASSPGQGSYEQYF. For the CDR3, the DNA is TGTGCCAGCAGTCCAGGACAGGGCTCCTACGAGCAGTACTTC. The chain is built from TRBV6-1 and TRBJ2-7; 8 positions agree with TRBD1. The germline V gene encodes CDR1 MNHNS and CDR2 SASEGT. This CDR3 comprises 14 residues. V was pared by 5 bases and J by 0 bases, with 3 bases of the junction left unmatched.

J is TRBJ2-3 and V is TRBV15; D not certain. This CDR3 region has 14 residues. V lost 10 bases to trimming and J lost 2 bases, with 16 bases between them. Germline CDR1 is LNHNV and CDR2 is YYDKDF (reference sequence). CDR3 sequence (DNA): TGTGCCAGCCAGATCGGATCTTTCACAGATACGCAGTATTTT. As protein: CASQIGSFTDTQYF.

For this clone: Distinct nucleotide sequences in the sample also encode this CDR3. The chain joins TRBV5-1 to TRBJ1-1, with D tentatively TRBD1 (6 bases). The CDR3 sequence is 14 residues long. The V gene lost 3 bases and the J gene lost 2 bases, with 11 bases spanning the gap. Germline V gives CDR1 SGHRS, CDR2 YFSETQ. CDR3 in amino acids: CASSWDGGNTEAFF. The CDR3 region has the DNA TGCGCCAGCAGCTGGGACGGGGGCAACACTGAAGCTTTCTTT.

The chain employs TRBV9 and TRBJ1-2; TRBD1 might be the D (6 bases). The CDR3 runs to 15 residues. V was shortened by 0 bases and J by 4 bases, with 13 bases between the two germline ends. The germline V gene encodes CDR1 SGDLS and CDR2 YYNGEE. The CDR3 nucleotides read TGTGCCAGCAGCGTAGCTTTCGAGACAGGCTATGGCTACACCTTC. It codes for CASSVAFETGYGYTF.

The chain couples TRBV28 to TRBJ2-7; D is undetermined. This CDR3 has 14 residues. Trimming pared 5 bases from V and 0 bases from J, leaving 11 bases between. From germline, CDR1 is MDHEN and CDR2 SYDVKM. For the CDR3, the DNA is TGTGCCAGCAGTAGGGTCCTTTCCTCCTACGAGCAGTACTTC. It yields the protein CASSRVLSSYEQYF.

This chain connects TRBV7-2 to TRBJ2-1; D not resolved. Trimming took 6 bases from V and 5 from J, leaving 11 bases between them. The CDR3 has 13 residues. The germline V gene encodes CDR1 SGHTA and CDR2 FQGNSA. The CDR3 nucleotides are TGTGCCAGCAGTCAAGCACGAGACAATGAGCAGTTCTTC. Translated: CASSQARDNEQFF.

The rearrangement uses TRBV9 and TRBJ1-4, with D maybe TRBD1 (5 bases). This CDR3 has 15 residues. CDR1 and CDR2 (germline): SGDLS, YYNGEE. V dropped 0 bases and J dropped 3 bases, with 9 bases sitting between them. CDR3 protein: CASSVVSGANEKLFF. The CDR3, as DNA: TGTGCCAGCAGCGTAGTGTCGGGGGCTAATGAAAAACTGTTTTTT.